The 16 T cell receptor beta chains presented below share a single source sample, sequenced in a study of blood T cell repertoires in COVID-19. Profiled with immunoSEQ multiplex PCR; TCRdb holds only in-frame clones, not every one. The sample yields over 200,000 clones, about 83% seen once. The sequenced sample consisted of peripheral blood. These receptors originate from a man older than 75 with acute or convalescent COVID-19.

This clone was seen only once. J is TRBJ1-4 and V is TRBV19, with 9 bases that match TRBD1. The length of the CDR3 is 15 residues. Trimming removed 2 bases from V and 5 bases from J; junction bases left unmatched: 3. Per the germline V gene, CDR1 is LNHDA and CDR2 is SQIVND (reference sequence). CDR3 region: CASSIRTGANEKLFF. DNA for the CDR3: TGTGCCAGTAGTATACGGACAGGGGCGAATGAAAAACTGTTTTTT.

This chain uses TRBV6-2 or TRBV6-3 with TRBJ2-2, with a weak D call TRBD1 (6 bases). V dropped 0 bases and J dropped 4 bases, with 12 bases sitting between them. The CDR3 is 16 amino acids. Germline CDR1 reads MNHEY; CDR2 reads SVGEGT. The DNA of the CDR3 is TGTGCCAGCAGTTACTCGAGGGACATTCCCACCGGGGAGCTGTTTTTT. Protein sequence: CASSYSRDIPTGELFF.

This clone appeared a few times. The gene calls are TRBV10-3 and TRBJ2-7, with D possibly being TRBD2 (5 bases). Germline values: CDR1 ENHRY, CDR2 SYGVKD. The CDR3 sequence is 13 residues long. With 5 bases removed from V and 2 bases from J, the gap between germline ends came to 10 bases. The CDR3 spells CAISMREPYEQYF. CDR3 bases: TGTGCCATCAGTATGAGGGAACCCTACGAGCAGTACTTC.

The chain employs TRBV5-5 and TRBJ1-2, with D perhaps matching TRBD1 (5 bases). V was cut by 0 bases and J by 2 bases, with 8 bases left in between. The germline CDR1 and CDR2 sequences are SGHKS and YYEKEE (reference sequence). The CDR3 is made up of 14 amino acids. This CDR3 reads CASSLERGNYGYTF. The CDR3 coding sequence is TGTGCCAGCAGCTTGGAACGGGGGAACTATGGCTACACCTTC.

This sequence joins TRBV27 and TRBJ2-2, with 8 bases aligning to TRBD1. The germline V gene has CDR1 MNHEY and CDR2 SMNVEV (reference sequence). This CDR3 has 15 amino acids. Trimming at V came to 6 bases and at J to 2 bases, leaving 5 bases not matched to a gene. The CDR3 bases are TGTGCCAGCAGACGGACAGGGTCTAACACCGGGGAGCTGTTTTTT. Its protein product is CASRRTGSNTGELFF.

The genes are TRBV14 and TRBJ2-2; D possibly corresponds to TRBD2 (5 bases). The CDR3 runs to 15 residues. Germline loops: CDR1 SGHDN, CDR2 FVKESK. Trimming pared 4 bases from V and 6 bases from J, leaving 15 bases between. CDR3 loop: CASSRLLDPAGELFF. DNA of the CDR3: TGTGCCAGCAGCCGACTACTAGATCCGGCCGGGGAGCTGTTTTTT. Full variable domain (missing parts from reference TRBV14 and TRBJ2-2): EAGVTQFPSHSVIEKGQTVTLRCDPISGHDNLYWYRRVMGKEIKFLLHFVKESKQDESGMPNNRFLAERTGGTYSTLKVQPAELEDSGVYFCASSRLLDPAGELFFGEGSRLTVL.

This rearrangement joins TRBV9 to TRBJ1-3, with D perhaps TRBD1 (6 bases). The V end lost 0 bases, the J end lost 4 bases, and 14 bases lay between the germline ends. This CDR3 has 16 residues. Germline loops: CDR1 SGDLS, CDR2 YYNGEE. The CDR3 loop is CASSVDVGARGNTIYF. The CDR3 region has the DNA TGTGCCAGCAGCGTAGACGTGGGGGCCAGAGGAAACACCATATATTTT.

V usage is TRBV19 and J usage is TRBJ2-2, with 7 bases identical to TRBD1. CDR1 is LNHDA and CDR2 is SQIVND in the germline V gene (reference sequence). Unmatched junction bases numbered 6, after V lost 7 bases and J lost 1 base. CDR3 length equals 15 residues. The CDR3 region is CASTTGQENTGELFF. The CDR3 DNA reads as TGTGCCAGTACCACAGGACAGGAGAACACCGGGGAGCTGTTTTTT.

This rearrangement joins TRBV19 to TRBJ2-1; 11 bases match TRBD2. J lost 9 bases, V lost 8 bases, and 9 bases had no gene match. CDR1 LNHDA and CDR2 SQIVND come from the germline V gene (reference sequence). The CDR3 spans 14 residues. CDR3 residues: CASEPSGGLGEQFF. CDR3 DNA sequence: TGTGCCAGTGAGCCTAGCGGGGGGTTAGGTGAGCAGTTCTTC. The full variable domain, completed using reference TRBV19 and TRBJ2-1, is DGGITQSPKYLFRKEGQNVTLSCEQNLNHDAMYWYRQDPGQGLRLIYYSQIVNDFQKGDIAEGYSVSREKKESFPLTVTSAQKNPTAFYLCASEPSGGLGEQFFGPGTRLTVL.

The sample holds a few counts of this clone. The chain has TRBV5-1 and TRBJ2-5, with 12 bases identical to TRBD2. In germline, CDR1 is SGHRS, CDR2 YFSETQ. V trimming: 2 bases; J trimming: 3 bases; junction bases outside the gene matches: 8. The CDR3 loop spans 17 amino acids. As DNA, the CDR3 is TGCGCCAGCAGCTTCTTAACTAGCGGGAGGCGGGAAGAGACCCAGTACTTC. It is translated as CASSFLTSGRREETQYF.

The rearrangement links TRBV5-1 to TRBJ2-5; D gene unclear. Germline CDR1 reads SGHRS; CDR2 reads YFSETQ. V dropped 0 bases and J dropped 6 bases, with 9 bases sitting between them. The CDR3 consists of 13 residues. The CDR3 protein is CASSLDPAQTQYF. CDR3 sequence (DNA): TGCGCCAGCAGCTTGGACCCCGCGCAGACCCAGTACTTC.

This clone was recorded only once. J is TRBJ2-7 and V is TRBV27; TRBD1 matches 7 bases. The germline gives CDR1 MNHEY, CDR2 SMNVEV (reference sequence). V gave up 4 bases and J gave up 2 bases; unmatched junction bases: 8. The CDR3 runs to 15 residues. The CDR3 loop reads CASSSPDRPPYEQYF. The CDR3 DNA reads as TGTGCCAGCAGTTCACCGGACAGGCCACCCTACGAGCAGTACTTC.

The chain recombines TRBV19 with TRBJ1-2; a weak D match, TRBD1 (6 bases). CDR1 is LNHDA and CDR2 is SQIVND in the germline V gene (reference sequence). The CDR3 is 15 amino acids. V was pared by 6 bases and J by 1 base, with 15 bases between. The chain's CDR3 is CASRTSGAVNYGYTF. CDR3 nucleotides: TGTGCCAGTAGGACATCAGGGGCCGTTAACTATGGCTACACCTTC.

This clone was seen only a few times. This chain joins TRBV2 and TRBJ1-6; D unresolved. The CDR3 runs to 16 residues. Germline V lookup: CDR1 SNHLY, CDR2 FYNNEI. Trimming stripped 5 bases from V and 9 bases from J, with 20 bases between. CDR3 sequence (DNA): TGTGCCAGCAGTCCTCCCGGGAATATAAGAGGTTCACCCCTCCACTTT. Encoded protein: CASSPPGNIRGSPLHF.

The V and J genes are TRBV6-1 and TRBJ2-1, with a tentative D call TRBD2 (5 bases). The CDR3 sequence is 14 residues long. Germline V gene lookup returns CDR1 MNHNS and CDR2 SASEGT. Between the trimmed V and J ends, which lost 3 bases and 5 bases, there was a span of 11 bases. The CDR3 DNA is TGTGCCAGCAGTGAGGCCGGGATCCACAATGAGCAGTTCTTC. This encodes CASSEAGIHNEQFF.

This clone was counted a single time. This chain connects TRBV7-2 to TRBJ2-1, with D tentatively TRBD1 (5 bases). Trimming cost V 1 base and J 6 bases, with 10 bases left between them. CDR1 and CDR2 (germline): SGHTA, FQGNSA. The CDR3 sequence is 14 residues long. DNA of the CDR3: TGTGCCAGCAGCTTAGGGACATCCCCCAATGAGCAGTTCTTC. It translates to CASSLGTSPNEQFF.